The 14 T cell receptor beta chains in this list originate from one sample, sequenced in a study of cytomegalovirus exposure and HLA in healthy donors. Primers included in the PCR were 60 Vbeta and 13 Jbeta primers. This table comes from immunoSEQ multiplex PCR, and its TCRdb copy is limited to in-frame clones, with some not included. There are roughly 120,000 clones in the sample; about three quarters occur only once, and roughly 13% lies in the top ten. The material sequenced was PBMCs. The receptors originated from an older woman in good health and CMV-seropositive.

The V gene is TRBV6-5, the J gene TRBJ2-7; 7 nucleotides match TRBD2. Unmatched junction bases numbered 14, after V lost 6 bases and J lost 6 bases. Germline V CDR1 and CDR2: MNHEY, SVGAGI. The CDR3 loop spans 15 amino acids. In DNA form, the CDR3 reads TGTGCCAGCAGCCCCCTGAAAGCGGGGAATCTCGAGCAGTACTTC. It is translated as CASSPLKAGNLEQYF.

The chain joins TRBV21-1 to TRBJ2-7; TRBD2 reflects the table's D call only, with no check against the DNA. TRBV21-1 is an annotated pseudogene. The CDR3 is made up of 18 amino acids. CDR3 DNA sequence: TGTGCCAGCAGCAAATGGGTCGGTGCGGGGGGGAGTTCCTACGAGCAGTACTTC. Its protein is CASSKWVGAGGSSYEQYF.

This rearrangement joins TRBV19 to TRBJ1-4, with D tentatively TRBD1 (6 bases). Trimming took 5 bases from V and 6 from J, leaving 16 bases between them. From germline, CDR1 is LNHDA and CDR2 SQIVND (reference sequence). There are 15 residues in the CDR3. The CDR3 DNA reads TGTGCCAGTAGTGCCCGAGGGGGGGGCGATGAAAAACTGTTTTTT. It yields the protein CASSARGGGDEKLFF.

Here the CDR3 reads CASSVLAGDQETQYF. CDR3 nucleotides: TGCGCCAGCAGTGTCCTAGCGGGGGACCAAGAGACCCAGTACTTC. The rearrangement links TRBV10-2 to TRBJ2-5, with TRBD2 identical over 10 bases. Germline V gives CDR1 WSHSY, CDR2 SAAADI. CDR3 length equals 15 residues. The V and J ends lost 4 bases and 0 bases, in that order; junction bases with no gene match: 2.

This chain uses TRBV6-6 with TRBJ1-2, with D possibly TRBD1 on 6 matching bases. CDR3 size: 15 residues. The V end was cut by 7 bases, the J end by 0 bases, with 15 bases between. Germline CDR1 and CDR2: MNHNY and SVGAGI (reference sequence). The CDR3 nucleotides read TGTGCCAGCACCGAGAGGGGGTTAGCTAACTATGGCTACACCTTC. This translates into CASTERGLANYGYTF.

The chain links TRBV10-3 to TRBJ1-2; 9 bases are a match to TRBD1. This CDR3 comprises 14 residues. With 7 bases clipped from V and 1 base from J, the junction kept 4 bases outside the gene matches. Germline lookup yields CDR1 ENHRY and CDR2 SYGVKD. CDR3 sequence (DNA): TGTGCCATCAAAGGGGGACAGGGTAACTATGGCTACACCTTC. Protein sequence: CAIKGGQGNYGYTF.

The rearrangement uses TRBV27 and TRBJ1-1; 10 bases map to TRBD1. In germline, CDR1 is MNHEY, CDR2 SMNVEV (reference sequence). This CDR3 has 14 amino acids. V gave up 8 bases and J gave up 3 bases; unmatched junction bases: 6. CDR3 in amino acids: CASGKTGGYTEAFF. The CDR3 DNA follows: TGTGCCAGCGGGAAGACAGGGGGCTACACTGAAGCTTTCTTT.

The chain combines TRBV19 with TRBJ2-7; D may be TRBD1 (5 bases). Per the germline V gene, CDR1 is LNHDA and CDR2 is SQIVND (reference sequence). This CDR3 has 15 residues. The V and J ends lost 7 bases and 6 bases respectively, with 22 bases between them. The CDR3 DNA reads TGTGCCAGTAAGAAAGGTGCCAGGGATGTCGGCGAGCAGTACTTC. It codes for CASKKGARDVGEQYF.

The V gene is TRBV9, the J gene TRBJ2-7; D is perhaps TRBD1 (6 bases). The germline gives CDR1 SGDLS, CDR2 YYNGEE. V was shortened by 3 bases and J by 2 bases, with 12 bases between the two germline ends. The CDR3 extends over 14 amino acids. The CDR3 DNA reads as TGTGCCAGCAGCGCTCAAACAGGGACCTACGAGCAGTACTTC. It is translated as CASSAQTGTYEQYF.

This chain uses TRBV7-2 with TRBJ2-1; 10 bases are shared with TRBD2. V lost 5 bases to trimming and J lost 4 bases; unmatched junction nucleotides: 8. The CDR3 has 16 amino acids. The V gene's germline CDR1 is SGHTA and CDR2 FQGNSA. CDR3 coding DNA: TGTGCCAGCAGCCCGCGGACTAGCGGATCATACAATGAGCAGTTCTTC. This translates into CASSPRTSGSYNEQFF.

The chain couples TRBV4-2 to TRBJ2-1; 8 bases map to TRBD2. The CDR3 is 16 amino acids. Germline V gene sequence: CDR1 LGHNA, CDR2 YNFKEQ. V dropped 0 bases and J dropped 6; count of bases not matched to a gene: 7. The CDR3 nucleotides read TGTGCCAGCAGCCAAGATACCCGGGGGGGCCGCAATGAGCAGTTCTTC. Residues: CASSQDTRGGRNEQFF.

In nucleotides, the CDR3 is TGTGCCAGCAGCTCAGGGGCAGGGGGCGGCTACGAGCAGTACTTC. Translation: CASSSGAGGGYEQYF. V is TRBV11-1 and J is TRBJ2-7, with 8 positions matching TRBD1. Germline assignment: CDR1 SGHAT and CDR2 FQDESV (reference sequence). Unmatched junction bases numbered 8, after V lost 4 bases and J lost 3 bases. This CDR3 has 15 amino acids.

The chain employs TRBV5-6 and TRBJ2-1; D is possibly TRBD1 (6 bases). The CDR3 loop spans 16 amino acids. Trimming removed 3 bases from V and 0 bases from J, with 13 bases in between. Germline CDR1 SGHDT, CDR2 YYEEEE. This chain's CDR3 is CASSSTGIPSYNEQFF. CDR3 DNA: TGTGCCAGCAGCTCTACAGGGATTCCCTCCTACAATGAGCAGTTCTTC. The full variable domain, completed using reference TRBV5-6 and TRBJ2-1, is DAGVTQSPTHLIKTRGQQVTLRCSPKSGHDTVSWYQQALGQGPQFIFQYYEEEERQRGNFPDRFSGHQFPNYSSELNVNALLLGDSALYLCASSSTGIPSYNEQFFGPGTRLTVL.

This clone has only one observation. The V gene is TRBV4-1, the J gene TRBJ1-5, with TRBD1 as a possible D gene (5 bases). V shed 1 base and J shed 7 bases, with 11 bases lying between them. The germline V gene encodes CDR1 MGHRA and CDR2 YSYEKL. This CDR3 is built from 14 residues. The CDR3 sequence is CASSQVDSFQPQHF. In DNA, the CDR3 is TGCGCCAGCAGCCAAGTCGACAGTTTCCAGCCCCAGCATTTT.